Each of the 28 T cell receptor beta chains below was sequenced from the same sample in a study of breast tumors, draining lymph nodes, adjacent tissues. TCRdb fed the multiplex PCR reads into MiXCR, producing one record per CDR3 protein. The repertoire has over 10,000 distinct CDR3 sequences, around 36% of them found once; the top ten carry approximately 14%. The sample comprised breast tumor tissue. The receptors stem from a female donor with breast cancer. Some clones in this sample may be carry-over from other donors' samples.

As concerns this clonotype: The CDR3 ends on some other residue instead of the conserved phenylalanine or tryptophan, so this is likely a read error. V gene TRBV19 combines with J gene TRBJ2-1; TRBD1 matches at 11 bases. CDR3 length: 14 amino acids. The germline gives CDR1 LNHDA, CDR2 SQIVND (reference sequence). With 8 bases clipped from V and 8 bases from J, the junction kept 8 bases outside the gene matches. CDR3 bases: TGTGCCAGTGGTCGGACAGGGGGCAACGATGAGCAGTTCCTC. This codes for CASGRTGGNDEQFL.

This clonotype showed up just a few times. The chain recombines TRBV7-9 with TRBJ2-7; maybe TRBD2 (6 bases). Germline-derived CDR1 and CDR2 are SEHNR and FQNEAQ (reference sequence). The CDR3 has 11 amino acids. V lost 8 bases and J 5 bases, leaving 10 bases between the germline ends. CDR3 region: CASGRSNEQYF. Written as DNA, the CDR3 is TGTGCCAGCGGGAGGTCGAACGAGCAGTACTTC.

By share, this clonotype counts as medium-sized. V and J are TRBV5-1 and TRBJ2-7; D possibly corresponds to TRBD2 (5 bases). Trimming removed 4 bases from V and 3 bases from J, with 11 bases in between. This CDR3 is 13 amino acids long. CDR1 is SGHRS, CDR2 YFSETQ, per germline. As DNA, the CDR3 is TGCGCCAGCAGCACGGGTGGAGGCTACGAGCAGTACTTC. It encodes CASSTGGGYEQYF. The complete variable domain, with remaining parts taken from reference TRBV5-1 and TRBJ2-7, reads KAGVTQTPRYLIKTRGQQVTLSCSPISGHRSVSWYQQTPGQGLQFLFEYFSETQRNKGNFPGRFSGRQFSNSRSEMNVSTLELGDSALYLCASSTGGGYEQYFGPGTRLTVT.

The chain joins TRBV10-2 to TRBJ2-7; TRBD2 agrees at 10 bases. Losses at the gene ends were 10 bases for V and 6 bases for J; bases not matched to a gene: 9. The CDR3 extends over 13 amino acids. The germline V gene encodes CDR1 WSHSY and CDR2 SAAADI. The CDR3 sequence is CATGLAEGFEQYF. CDR3 coding DNA: TGCGCCACCGGACTAGCGGAGGGGTTCGAGCAGTACTTC.

As concerns this clonotype: Compared with germline, one end of the junction differs, possibly owing to a read error. This sequence joins TRBV18 and TRBJ2-2; the D is unclear. The CDR3 is made up of 16 amino acids. CDR1 and CDR2 from the germline V gene are KGHSH and LQKENI. CDR3 in DNA: TGTTCCAGCTCACCACCCCGGGCCCCGAACACCGGGGAGCTGTTTTTT. Its protein product is CSSSPPRAPNTGELFF.

V usage is TRBV7-8 and J usage is TRBJ2-1, with 15 bases fitting TRBD2. V lost 5 bases, J lost 6 bases, and 2 bases stayed unmatched. Looked up from germline, CDR1 is SGHVS and CDR2 is FQNEAQ. There are 15 residues in the CDR3. The CDR3 DNA sequence: TGTGCCAGCAGCGGGACTAGCGGGAGGCCCAATGAGCAGTTCTTC. As protein: CASSGTSGRPNEQFF.

This clonotype is classed as medium-sized (0.01 to 0.1%). The chain employs TRBV6-1 and TRBJ2-7; D unresolved. Germline V lookup: CDR1 MNHNS, CDR2 SASEGT. V lost 1 base to trimming and J lost 5 bases, with 3 bases between them. The CDR3 has 11 residues. DNA of the CDR3: TGTGCCAGCAGTGAAGAGGACGAGCAGTACTTC. Encoded protein: CASSEEDEQYF.

This clonotype was counted ten times or more. The chain recombines TRBV3-1 with TRBJ1-3; no reliable D call. Germline V gene lookup returns CDR1 LGHDT and CDR2 YNNKEL (reference sequence). V was cut by 2 bases and J by 0 bases, with 5 bases left in between. The CDR3 contains 14 residues. Here the CDR3 reads CASSQRSSGNTIYF. The CDR3, as DNA: TGTGCCAGCAGCCAACGCAGCTCTGGAAACACCATATATTTT.

The chain couples TRBV4-2 to TRBJ2-2; TRBD1 or TRBD2 may be the D gene (7 bases each). In germline, CDR1 is LGHNA, CDR2 YNFKEQ. The CDR3 sequence is 15 residues long. Trimming took off 2 bases at V and 17 bases at J, with 24 bases between the two ends. CDR3 nucleotide sequence: TGTGCCAGCAGCCAACTACAGGGGAACACCGGGGGGCTATTTTTT. Protein: CASSQLQGNTGGLFF.

In this sample, this clonotype turned up many times. This chain links TRBV20-1 with TRBJ1-3; no clear D gene. Germline V gene data show CDR1 as DFQATT and CDR2 as SNEGSKA (reference sequence). CDR3 size: 15 residues. V was cut by 3 bases and J by 0 bases, with 12 bases left in between. CDR3 coding DNA: TGCAGTGCTAGGTCCCCAGTGTCCTCTGGAAACACCATATATTTT. It yields the protein CSARSPVSSGNTIYF.

In regard to this clonotype: A much bigger clone sits one base away, suggesting this may be a read error. The chain links TRBV20-1 to TRBJ2-1; D is uncertain. The CDR3 consists of 18 residues. Germline V gene data show CDR1 as DFQATT and CDR2 as SNEGSKA (reference sequence). This CDR3 is CGARDLRTATSSYNEQFF. The CDR3 region has the DNA TGCGGTGCTAGAGACCTACGGACGGCAACCAGCTCCTACAATGAGCAGTTCTTC.

The sample holds many counts of this clonotype. This rearrangement joins TRBV18 to TRBJ1-4; the D gene is possibly TRBD1 (6 bases). This CDR3 is built from 13 residues. Trimming removed 6 bases at V and 5 bases at J, with 10 bases between. The germline gives CDR1 KGHSH, CDR2 LQKENI. The CDR3 loop reads CASSPDRNEKLFF. DNA for the CDR3: TGTGCCAGCTCGCCGGACAGAAATGAAAAACTGTTTTTT. The whole variable domain, remainder taken from reference TRBV18 and TRBJ1-4, is NAGVMQNPRHLVRRRGQEARLRCSPMKGHSHVYWYRQLPEEGLKFMVYLQKENIIDESGMPKERFSAEFPKEGPSILRIQQVVRGDSAAYFCASSPDRNEKLFFGSGTQLSVL.

This clonotype is medium-sized by share. The V and J genes are TRBV6-4 and TRBJ2-3; the D gene is possibly TRBD2 (7 bases). Trimming removed 7 bases from V and 2 bases from J, with 10 bases in between. This CDR3 is 13 amino acids long. Germline loops: CDR1 MRHNA, CDR2 SNTAGT. The CDR3 is CASKGGDTDTQYF. CDR3 sequence (DNA): TGTGCCAGCAAAGGGGGGGACACAGATACGCAGTATTTT.

This clonotype was found many times. This chain uses TRBV6-1 with TRBJ1-4; 10 bases line up with TRBD1. The germline CDR1 and CDR2 sequences are MNHNS and SASEGT. V dropped 3 bases and J dropped 8; count of bases not matched to a gene: 6. The CDR3 has 15 amino acids. CDR3 nucleotide sequence: TGTGCCAGCAGTGAGCCGGGACAGGGGCTCGAAAAACTGTTTTTT. This encodes CASSEPGQGLEKLFF.

CDR3 nucleotide sequence: TGTGCCAGCAGTGGAGCGGGGAGCCGGTCCTACGAGCAGTACTTC. As protein: CASSGAGSRSYEQYF. V usage is TRBV2 and J usage is TRBJ2-7, with 7 bases fitting TRBD2. The CDR3 is 15 residues long. V was clipped by 4 bases and J by 1 base; unmatched bases: 7. CDR1 is SNHLY, CDR2 FYNNEI, per germline.

This clonotype is labeled medium-sized. The DNA of the CDR3 is TGTGCCAGCAGCCTTACCCTCGGCACAGATACGCAGTATTTT. Its protein is CASSLTLGTDTQYF. This chain links TRBV7-2 with TRBJ2-3; D unclear. Germline values: CDR1 SGHTA, CDR2 FQGNSA. Trimming shortened V by 5 bases and J by 1 base, and 10 bases separated the two germline ends. The CDR3 covers 14 residues.

This clonotype was recorded at least ten times. The CDR3 spells CASSPGDRVRETQYF. CDR3 nucleotides: TGTGCCAGCAGCCCTGGGGACAGGGTCCGGGAGACCCAGTACTTC. This chain links TRBV7-8 with TRBJ2-5, with 9 bases that match TRBD1. Germline CDR1 SGHVS, CDR2 FQNEAQ. The length of the CDR3 is 15 residues. With V trimmed by 5 bases and J by 5 bases, 9 bases remained unmatched.

The chain links TRBV3-1 to TRBJ1-2, with D unresolved. V was cut by 1 base and J by 5 bases, with 14 bases left in between. The germline V gene has CDR1 LGHDT and CDR2 YNNKEL (reference sequence). The CDR3 consists of 15 residues. The CDR3: CASSQGPVAEYGYTF. The CDR3 DNA reads as TGTGCCAGCAGCCAAGGTCCCGTGGCGGAATATGGCTACACCTTC.

This clonotype was seen once. This could be a read error, since a much larger clone is one nucleotide away. The gene calls are TRBV20-1 and TRBJ1-1, with 7 bases that match TRBD1. Germline CDR1 and CDR2: DFQATT and SNEGSKA (reference sequence). The CDR3 loop spans 14 amino acids. The CDR3 DNA reads as TGCATTGCCGCCATACAGGGGCTGAACACTGAAGCTTTCTTT. It encodes CIAAIQGLNTEAFF.

Ten or more counts support this clonotype. Possible read error: a much larger clone is one base away. The chain links TRBV5-6 to TRBJ2-7, with a tentative D call TRBD1 (5 bases). Germline V gene lookup returns CDR1 SGHDT and CDR2 YYEEEE. CDR3 length equals 12 residues. CDR3: CASSFPGREQCF. The CDR3 region has the DNA TGTGCCAGCAGCTTCCCAGGGCGCGAGCAGTGCTTC.

The genes are TRBV24-1 and TRBJ1-2, with 8 bases matching TRBD1. The CDR3 has 12 residues. Trimming at V came to 6 bases and at J to 7 bases, leaving 3 bases not matched to a gene. Germline CDR1 is KGHDR and CDR2 is SFDVKD. This CDR3 reads CATSRTGSGYTF. CDR3 DNA sequence: TGTGCCACCAGTCGGACAGGGTCTGGCTACACCTTC.

With respect to this clonotype: No conserved phenylalanine or tryptophan ends this CDR3, so it is likely a read error. This chain joins TRBV5-8 and TRBJ2-1, with 7 bases that match TRBD2. CDR3 length: 15 amino acids. CDR1 is SGHTS, CDR2 YDEGEE, per germline. The CDR3 sequence: CTSIPGTTSYNEQFY. CDR3 bases: TGTACCAGCATCCCCGGGACTACCTCATACAATGAGCAGTTCTAC.

The gene calls are TRBV5-8 and TRBJ1-2; TRBD1 agrees at 7 bases. The CDR3 length is 12 residues. Germline lookup yields CDR1 SGHTS and CDR2 YDEGEE. The trim removed 4 bases at V and 7 bases at J, leaving 4 bases unmatched. Written as DNA, the CDR3 is TGTGCCAGCAGCCGACAGGGCAGTGGCTACACCTTC. This encodes CASSRQGSGYTF. Full variable domain (rest looked up from reference TRBV5-8 and TRBJ1-2): EAGVTQSPTHLIKTRGQQATLRCSPISGHTSVYWYQQALGLGLQFLLWYDEGEERNRGNFPPRFSGRQFPNYSSELNVNALELEDSALYLCASSRQGSGYTFGSGTRLTVV.

The sample holds many counts of this clonotype. This chain joins TRBV27 and TRBJ2-1, with TRBD2 as a possible D gene (6 bases). The CDR3 extends over 14 amino acids. V was cut by 2 bases and J by 6 bases, with 11 bases left in between. Looked up from germline, CDR1 is MNHEY and CDR2 is SMNVEV (reference sequence). As DNA, the CDR3 is TGTGCCAGCAGTTTAGCTAGCGAGGGCAATGAGCAGTTCTTC. This gives the protein CASSLASEGNEQFF.

The genes are TRBV20-1 and TRBJ2-2; D perhaps matches TRBD1 (5 bases). Germline-derived CDR1 and CDR2 are DFQATT and SNEGSKA (reference sequence). This CDR3 has 15 amino acids. V gave up 0 bases and J gave up 3 bases, with 11 bases separating them. The CDR3 is CSAREGRAYTGELFF. DNA of the CDR3: TGCAGTGCTAGAGAAGGCAGGGCCTACACCGGGGAGCTGTTTTTT.

The V gene is TRBV7-9, the J gene TRBJ1-1; D is undetermined. This CDR3 contains 13 residues. V lost 3 bases and J lost 0, with 5 bases in between. Germline V CDR1 and CDR2: SEHNR, FQNEAQ (reference sequence). Here the CDR3 reads CASSLLVNTEAFF. The CDR3 coding sequence is TGTGCCAGCAGCTTGCTGGTGAACACTGAAGCTTTCTTT.

This chain connects TRBV29-1 to TRBJ2-3; D is possibly TRBD1 (6 bases). The CDR3 contains 13 residues. With 7 bases removed from V and 0 bases from J, the gap between germline ends came to 11 bases. CDR1 SQVTM and CDR2 ANQGSEA come from the germline V gene. The CDR3 coding sequence is TGCAGCGAGGGGACAAATAGCACAGATACGCAGTATTTT. Its translation is CSEGTNSTDTQYF.

As concerns this clonotype: The conserved closing phenylalanine or tryptophan is absent in this CDR3, likely reflecting a read error. The chain joins TRBV25-1 to TRBJ1-4; 7 bases agree with TRBD1. Per germline, CDR1 MGHDK and CDR2 SYGVNS. V was pared by 8 bases and J by 0 bases, with 6 bases of the junction left unmatched. This CDR3 region has 15 residues. The CDR3: CASGAGTATNEKLFL. The CDR3 DNA reads TGTGCCAGCGGTGCCGGGACAGCAACTAATGAAAAACTGTTTCTT.